This T cell receptor (beta chain) derives from a study of cytomegalovirus exposure and HLA in healthy donors. Study-level findings and limits: The listing of about 150 TCR beta chains classed them as cytomegalovirus-associated.

PCR was performed using 60 Vbeta and 13 Jbeta primers. The repertoire was sequenced with immunoSEQ multiplex PCR; TCRdb's copy has only in-frame clones and lacks some. The table shows approximately 160,000 clones, with over 65% occurring only once. Comment on this clone: Its antigen is unknown. An end of the junction differs from the germline gene, which may be a read error.

The CDR3 consists of 12 residues. Germline assignment: CDR1 MNHNS and CDR2 SASEGT. This sequence joins TRBV6-1 and TRBJ1-5, with a possible D match to TRBD1 (5 bases). The source is a woman between 40 and 55 years old in good health and CMV-seropositive. Sequences were obtained from PBMCs. CDR3 in DNA: TGTGCCAGCAGTGAATATAGACAGCCCCAGAATTTT. The encoded protein is CASSEYRQPQNF.